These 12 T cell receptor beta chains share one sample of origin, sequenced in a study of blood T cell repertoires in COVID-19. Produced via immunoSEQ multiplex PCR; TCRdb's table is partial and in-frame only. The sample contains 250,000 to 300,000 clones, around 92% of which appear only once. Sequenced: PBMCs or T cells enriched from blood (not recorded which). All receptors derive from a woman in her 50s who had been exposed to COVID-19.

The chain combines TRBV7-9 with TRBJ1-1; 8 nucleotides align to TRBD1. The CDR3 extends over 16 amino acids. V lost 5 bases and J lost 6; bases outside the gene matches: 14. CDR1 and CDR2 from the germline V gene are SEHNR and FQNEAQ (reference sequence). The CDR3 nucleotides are TGTGCCAGCAGCAGCTTAGGGGGCAGGGGGCGAGCTGAAGCTTTCTTT. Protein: CASSSLGGRGRAEAFF.

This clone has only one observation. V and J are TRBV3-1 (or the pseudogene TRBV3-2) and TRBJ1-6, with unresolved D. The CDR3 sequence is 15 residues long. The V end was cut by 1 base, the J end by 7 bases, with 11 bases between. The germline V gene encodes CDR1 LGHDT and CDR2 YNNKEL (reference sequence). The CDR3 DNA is TGTGCCAGCAGCCAAGGTTGGGGAGAAAATTCACCCCTCCACTTT. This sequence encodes CASSQGWGENSPLHF.

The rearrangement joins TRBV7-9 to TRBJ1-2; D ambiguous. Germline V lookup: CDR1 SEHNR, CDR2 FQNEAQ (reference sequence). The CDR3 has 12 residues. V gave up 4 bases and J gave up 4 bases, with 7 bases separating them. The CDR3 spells CASSSQLYGYTF. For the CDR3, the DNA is TGTGCCAGCAGCTCACAGCTCTATGGCTACACCTTC.

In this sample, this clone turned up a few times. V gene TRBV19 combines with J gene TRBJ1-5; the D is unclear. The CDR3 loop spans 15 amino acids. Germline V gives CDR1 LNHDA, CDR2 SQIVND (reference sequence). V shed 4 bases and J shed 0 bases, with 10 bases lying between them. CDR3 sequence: CASSNPGSSNQPQHF. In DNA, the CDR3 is TGTGCCAGTAGTAATCCAGGATCTAGCAATCAGCCCCAGCATTTT.

The CDR3 DNA reads TGTGCCAGCAGCTTGGGACAGGGTGGTGCGAGGACTGAAGCTTTCTTT. Amino acids: CASSLGQGGARTEAFF. This sequence joins TRBV11-2 and TRBJ1-1, with TRBD1 identical over 9 bases. The J segment lost 5 bases and the V segment lost 3 bases, leaving 10 bases of the junction unmatched. CDR1 and CDR2 (germline): SGHAT, FQNNGV. The CDR3 is 16 amino acids.

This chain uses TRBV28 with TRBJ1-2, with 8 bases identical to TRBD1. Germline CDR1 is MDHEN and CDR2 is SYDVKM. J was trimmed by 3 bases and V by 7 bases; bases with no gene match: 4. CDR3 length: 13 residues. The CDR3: CASTDRVDYGYTF. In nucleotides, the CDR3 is TGTGCCAGCACGGACAGGGTGGACTATGGCTACACCTTC.

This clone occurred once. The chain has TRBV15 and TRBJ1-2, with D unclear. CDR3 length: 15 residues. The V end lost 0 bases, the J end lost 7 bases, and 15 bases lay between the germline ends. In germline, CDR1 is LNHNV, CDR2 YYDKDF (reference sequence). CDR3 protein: CATSRESRGSGGYTF. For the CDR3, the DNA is TGTGCCACCAGCAGAGAAAGTCGCGGGTCGGGTGGCTACACCTTC.

The CDR3 DNA is TGCGCCAGCAGCCAAGGACAGGGAATATTGAACACTGAAGCTTTCTTT. It translates to CASSQGQGILNTEAFF. The rearrangement links TRBV4-1 to TRBJ1-1; 7 bases line up with TRBD1. Trimming at V came to 1 base and at J to 0 bases, leaving 5 bases not matched to a gene. Germline V gene sequence: CDR1 MGHRA, CDR2 YSYEKL. The CDR3 totals 16 residues.

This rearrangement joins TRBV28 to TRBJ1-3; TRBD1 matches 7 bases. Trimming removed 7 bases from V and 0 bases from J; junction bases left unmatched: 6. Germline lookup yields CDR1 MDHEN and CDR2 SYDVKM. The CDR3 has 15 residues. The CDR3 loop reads CASKEQGLSGNTIYF. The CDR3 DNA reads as TGTGCCAGCAAGGAACAGGGGCTCTCTGGAAACACCATATATTTT.

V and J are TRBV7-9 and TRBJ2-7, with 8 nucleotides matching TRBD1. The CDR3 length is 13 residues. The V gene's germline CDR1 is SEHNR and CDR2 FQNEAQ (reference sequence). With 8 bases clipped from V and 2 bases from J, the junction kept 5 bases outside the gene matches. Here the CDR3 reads CASGNRGAYEQYF. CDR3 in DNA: TGTGCCAGCGGAAACAGGGGGGCCTACGAGCAGTACTTC.

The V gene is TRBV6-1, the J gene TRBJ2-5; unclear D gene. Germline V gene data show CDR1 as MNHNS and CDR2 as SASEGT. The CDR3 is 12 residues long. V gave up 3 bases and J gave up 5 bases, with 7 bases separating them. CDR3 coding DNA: TGTGCCAGCAGTGACACGAGGGAGACCCAGTACTTC. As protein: CASSDTRETQYF.

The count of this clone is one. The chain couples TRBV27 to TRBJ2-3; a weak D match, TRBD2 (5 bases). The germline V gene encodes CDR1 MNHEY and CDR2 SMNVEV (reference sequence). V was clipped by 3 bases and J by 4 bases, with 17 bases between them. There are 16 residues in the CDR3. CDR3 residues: CASSFLLVNLPDTQYF. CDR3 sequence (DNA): TGTGCCAGCAGTTTTCTACTAGTGAACCTCCCAGATACGCAGTATTTT.